A single sample gave rise to the 15 T cell receptor beta chains below, sequenced in a study of blood T cell repertoires in COVID-19. The assay was immunoSEQ multiplex PCR, and TCRdb's table has in-frame clones only and misses some. This table holds about 220,000 clones, more than 70% found once. Specimen: peripheral blood. The receptor set was obtained from a woman older than 75 with acute or convalescent COVID-19.

The genes are TRBV12-1 and TRBJ1-3; the table's D gene call, TRBD1, was not cross checked with the DNA. TRBV12-1 is termed a pseudogene. The CDR3 length is 16 residues. The CDR3 sequence is CASSFATSFSGNTIYF. As DNA, the CDR3 is TGTGCCAGCAGCTTTGCAACATCATTCTCTGGAAACACCATATATTTT.

In DNA, the CDR3 is TGCGCCAGCAGCTTGGGGGGGCTCACCGGGGAGCTGTTTTTT. Translation: CASSLGGLTGELFF. The genes are TRBV5-1 and TRBJ2-2; D is possibly TRBD1 (6 bases). The CDR3 is 14 amino acids. Trimming left V 0 bases short and J 4 bases short, with 7 bases between. Germline V gene sequence: CDR1 SGHRS, CDR2 YFSETQ. The full variable domain, rest sourced from reference TRBV5-1 and TRBJ2-2, is KAGVTQTPRYLIKTRGQQVTLSCSPISGHRSVSWYQQTPGQGLQFLFEYFSETQRNKGNFPGRFSGRQFSNSRSEMNVSTLELGDSALYLCASSLGGLTGELFFGEGSRLTVL.

J is TRBJ2-5 and V is TRBV19; 13 bases are a match to TRBD2. CDR3 length: 15 residues. Per germline, CDR1 LNHDA and CDR2 SQIVND (reference sequence). The J segment lost 5 bases and the V segment lost 5 bases, leaving 5 bases of the junction unmatched. As DNA, the CDR3 is TGTGCCAGTAGTTTTGGGACTAGCGGGATCGAGACCCAGTACTTC. This translates into CASSFGTSGIETQYF.

The rearrangement links TRBV11-3 to TRBJ1-3, with TRBD1 matching 7 bases. V was pared by 5 bases and J by 0 bases, with 10 bases of the junction left unmatched. CDR1 SGHNT and CDR2 YENEEA come from the germline V gene. The CDR3 runs 17 residues. The CDR3 here is CASSLIRDRYSGNTIYF. CDR3 DNA: TGTGCCAGCAGCCTCATCCGGGACAGATACTCTGGAAACACCATATATTTT.

This chain connects TRBV27 to TRBJ1-6; 7 positions agree with TRBD1. CDR1 is MNHEY, CDR2 SMNVEV, per germline (reference sequence). Trimming took 6 bases from V and 7 from J; bases not matched to a gene: 3. The length of the CDR3 is 13 residues. The CDR3 spells CASRETGNSPLHF. CDR3 nucleotide sequence: TGTGCCAGCAGGGAGACAGGGAATTCACCCCTCCACTTT.

The rearrangement uses TRBV7-9 and TRBJ1-1; D not resolved. From germline, CDR1 is SEHNR and CDR2 FQNEAQ (reference sequence). This CDR3 has 14 residues. The germline V and J ends were trimmed by 5 bases and 6 bases, with 16 bases remaining between them. The CDR3 sequence: CASSLTGPGAEAFF. CDR3 bases: TGTGCCAGCAGCCTCACCGGACCCGGGGCTGAAGCTTTCTTT.

On this clone: At the DNA level, this CDR3 is encoded by other sequences in the same sample as well. The rearrangement links TRBV3-1 (or the pseudogene TRBV3-2) to TRBJ1-1; 7 bases line up with TRBD1. The CDR3 runs 14 residues. CDR1 is LGHDT and CDR2 is YNNKEL in the germline V gene (reference sequence). V was pared by 1 base and J by 5 bases, with 4 bases of the junction left unmatched. This CDR3 is CASSQGRGNTEAFF. The DNA for the CDR3 is TGTGCCAGCAGCCAAGGCAGGGGGAATACTGAAGCTTTCTTT.

The chain joins TRBV7-9 to TRBJ1-2; D gene ambiguous. The CDR3 extends over 12 amino acids. V was pared by 8 bases and J by 7 bases, with 14 bases between. CDR1 and CDR2 (germline): SEHNR, FQNEAQ (reference sequence). CDR3 loop: CASSLEGSGYTF. The CDR3, as DNA: TGTGCCAGCTCACTCGAGGGTTCTGGCTACACCTTC. Complete variable domain (other parts from reference TRBV7-9 and TRBJ1-2): DTGVSQNPRHKITKRGQNVTFRCDPISEHNRLYWYRQTLGQGPEFLTYFQNEAQLEKSRLLSDRFSAERPKGSFSTLEIQRTEQGDSAMYLCASSLEGSGYTFGSGTRLTVV.

The rearrangement joins TRBV7-9 to TRBJ1-4, with 7 bases that match TRBD1. Losses at the gene ends were 7 bases for V and 4 bases for J; bases not matched to a gene: 9. The CDR3 extends over 15 amino acids. Germline CDR1 reads SEHNR; CDR2 reads FQNEAQ (reference sequence). The CDR3 nucleotides read TGTGCCAGCACCCCTCCGGGACAGAATAATGAAAAACTGTTTTTT. Translating it yields CASTPPGQNNEKLFF.

The chain is built from TRBV9 and TRBJ2-5; 10 positions agree with TRBD1. The trim removed 4 bases at V and 2 bases at J, leaving 11 bases unmatched. The CDR3 has 17 residues. The germline gives CDR1 SGDLS, CDR2 YYNGEE. The CDR3 DNA reads as TGTGCCAGCAGCTCCCAGGGGGGGACAGGGGCACAAGAGACCCAGTACTTC. Its translation: CASSSQGGTGAQETQYF.

V is TRBV7-9 and J is TRBJ1-6; D uncertain. There are 14 residues in the CDR3. Trimming removed 2 bases at V and 5 bases at J, with 7 bases between. Germline values: CDR1 SEHNR, CDR2 FQNEAQ (reference sequence). The CDR3 region is CASSLQSDNSPLHF. In DNA form, the CDR3 reads TGTGCCAGCAGCTTACAGTCAGATAATTCACCCCTCCACTTT.

The chain links TRBV19 to TRBJ2-2; D not certain. V was trimmed by 3 bases and J by 2 bases, leaving 7 bases between them. This CDR3 spans 14 amino acids. Per the germline V gene, CDR1 is LNHDA and CDR2 is SQIVND (reference sequence). The CDR3 DNA is TGTGCCAGTAGTATGGGCAGAAACACCGGGGAGCTGTTTTTT. Protein sequence: CASSMGRNTGELFF.

This chain connects TRBV19 to TRBJ1-2, with 7 bases that match TRBD1. The CDR3 has 15 amino acids. The ends lost 5 bases at V and 4 bases at J; junction bases unmatched: 10. The germline gives CDR1 LNHDA, CDR2 SQIVND (reference sequence). In DNA, the CDR3 is TGTGCCAGTAGTTTCGGGACAGACGACTCCTATGGCTACACCTTC. Translating it yields CASSFGTDDSYGYTF.

The gene calls are TRBV5-4 and TRBJ2-1, with 12 bases fitting TRBD2. The CDR3 contains 16 residues. The germline V gene has CDR1 SGHNT and CDR2 YYREEE (reference sequence). V gave up 4 bases and J gave up 5 bases; unmatched junction bases: 7. The CDR3 loop is CASSTGGLAGNNEQFF. DNA of the CDR3: TGTGCCAGCAGCACGGGCGGACTAGCGGGGAACAATGAGCAGTTCTTC.

V gene TRBV20-1 combines with J gene TRBJ1-4, with D possibly matching TRBD1 (5 bases). The CDR3 sequence is 11 residues long. CDR1 DFQATT and CDR2 SNEGSKA come from the germline V gene (reference sequence). Deletions cut 5 bases from V and 8 bases from J, with 9 bases between. The CDR3 DNA reads as TGCAGTGCTGGGGGAGGGGAAAAACTGTTTTTT. Translated: CSAGGGEKLFF.